The 21 T cell receptor beta chains below all came from one sample that was sequenced in a study of type 1 and type 2 diabetes patients. PCR was run on genomic DNA. The TCR beta CDR3 region was amplified using 30 forward and 13 reverse primers. TCRdb redid the calling of the multiplex PCR reads with MiXCR, one entry per CDR3 protein. This sample has around 300,000 distinct CDR3 sequences, with 47% found just once. Sequences were obtained from peripheral blood mononuclear cells (PBMCs). The receptor set was obtained from a man between 18 and 29 years old with type 2 diabetes.

J is TRBJ2-5 and V is TRBV14, with 9 bases identical to TRBD2. The V gene end was trimmed by 5 bases and the J gene end by 2 bases; junction bases not matched to a gene: 9. Per the germline V gene, CDR1 is SGHDN and CDR2 is FVKESK. This CDR3 comprises 16 residues. In DNA, the CDR3 is TGTGCCAGCAGCTTAGGTTTGCGGGAGGGACAAGAGACCCAGTACTTC. This sequence encodes CASSLGLREGQETQYF.

The chain recombines TRBV13 with TRBJ2-5; 7 bases fit TRBD1. V lost 8 bases, J lost 5 bases, and 8 bases stayed unmatched. Germline V gives CDR1 PRHDT, CDR2 FYEKMQ (reference sequence). The CDR3 has 13 amino acids. CDR3 bases: TGTGCCAGCGGATTAGGGGGCTTGGAGACCCAGTACTTC. Translating gives CASGLGGLETQYF.

The rearrangement uses TRBV2 and TRBJ2-3; possibly TRBD1 or TRBD2 for D (6 bases each). The CDR3 length is 16 residues. With 0 bases removed from V and 6 bases from J, the gap between germline ends came to 16 bases. CDR1 and CDR2 (germline): SNHLY, FYNNEI. CDR3 sequence reads: CASSEALGGAWDTQYF. The CDR3 DNA sequence: TGTGCCAGCAGTGAAGCGTTGGGGGGCGCATGGGATACGCAGTATTTT. Based on the CDR3 plus reference TRBV2 and TRBJ2-3, the full variable domain is EPEVTQTPSHQVTQMGQEVILRCVPISNHLYFYWYRQILGQKVEFLVSFYNNEISEKSEIFDDQFSVERPDGSNFTLKIRSTKLEDSAMYFCASSEALGGAWDTQYFGPGTRLTVL.

This clonotype showed up just a few times. V is TRBV19 and J is TRBJ1-2; 7 nucleotides match TRBD1. After removal of 3 bases from V and 2 bases from J, the junction contained 3 bases not matched to a gene. The CDR3 length is 14 residues. The germline V gene encodes CDR1 LNHDA and CDR2 SQIVND (reference sequence). Here the CDR3 DNA reads TGTGCCAGTAGTATCCCGACAGGGAACTATGGCTACACCTTC. This translates into CASSIPTGNYGYTF.

Many counts were recorded for this clonotype. V is TRBV30 and J is TRBJ1-1; D uncertain. The germline CDR1 and CDR2 sequences are GTSNPN and SVGIG (reference sequence). With 0 bases removed from V and 6 bases from J, the gap between germline ends came to 5 bases. The CDR3 covers 11 residues. The CDR3 reads CAWSVAAEAFF. The CDR3 DNA sequence: TGTGCCTGGAGTGTAGCCGCTGAAGCTTTCTTT.

This clonotype was detected a few times. The chain joins TRBV7-9 to TRBJ1-2, with D possibly matching TRBD1 (5 bases). CDR3 length: 12 residues. Trimming cost V 7 bases and J 6 bases, with 12 bases left between them. Germline V gives CDR1 SEHNR, CDR2 FQNEAQ (reference sequence). The CDR3 region is CASMGGEDGYTF. CDR3 coding DNA: TGTGCCAGCATGGGGGGAGAGGATGGCTACACCTTC.

This chain links TRBV9 with TRBJ1-2, with 9 bases identical to TRBD1. This CDR3 is built from 17 residues. The germline V gene encodes CDR1 SGDLS and CDR2 YYNGEE. J gave up 3 bases and V 2 bases, and 11 bases lay outside the gene matches. CDR3 region: CASSVGDRGSDDYGYTF. CDR3 coding DNA: TGTGCCAGCAGCGTCGGTGACAGGGGGTCAGACGACTATGGCTACACCTTC.

V gene TRBV24-1 combines with J gene TRBJ2-1; no firm D call. In germline, CDR1 is KGHDR, CDR2 SFDVKD. This CDR3 spans 14 amino acids. Trimming stripped 0 bases from V and 5 bases from J, with 7 bases between. CDR3 coding DNA: TGTGCCACCAGTGATTTGACTAAACACAATGAGCAGTTCTTC. This gives the protein CATSDLTKHNEQFF.

The V gene is TRBV12-3 or TRBV12-4, the J gene TRBJ1-2, with 7 bases lining up with TRBD1. This CDR3 spans 14 amino acids. V gave up 1 base and J gave up 10 bases; unmatched junction bases: 9. As DNA, the CDR3 is TGTGCCAGCAGTTTAGGTGGGACAGCTGTCGCCTACACCTTC. Encoded protein: CASSLGGTAVAYTF.

The chain links TRBV7-9 to TRBJ2-6, with 9 positions matching TRBD1. CDR3 size: 18 residues. After removal of 4 bases from V and 1 base from J, the junction contained 8 bases not matched to a gene. CDR1 is SEHNR and CDR2 is FQNEAQ in the germline V gene (reference sequence). For the CDR3, the DNA is TGTGCCAGCAGCTCACGACAGGGGGTAATTTCTGGGGCCAACGTCCTGACTTTC. Translating gives CASSSRQGVISGANVLTF. Together with reference TRBV7-9 and TRBJ2-6, the CDR3 gives the full variable domain: DTGVSQNPRHKITKRGQNVTFRCDPISEHNRLYWYRQTLGQGPEFLTYFQNEAQLEKSRLLSDRFSAERPKGSFSTLEIQRTEQGDSAMYLCASSSRQGVISGANVLTFGAGSRLTVL.

V is TRBV5-8 and J is TRBJ1-6; D is perhaps TRBD1 (6 bases). The germline V gene has CDR1 SGHTS and CDR2 YDEGEE. The CDR3 has 15 amino acids. The V end was cut by 0 bases, the J end by 6 bases, with 10 bases between. In DNA form, the CDR3 reads TGTGCCAGCAGCTTGGTAACAGGGTCTAATTCACCCCTCCACTTT. Its translation: CASSLVTGSNSPLHF.

This clonotype was counted between two and nine times. The chain links TRBV28 to TRBJ2-7, with D uncertain. The CDR3 loop spans 12 amino acids. The V gene lost 5 bases and the J gene lost 0 bases, with 5 bases spanning the gap. CDR1 and CDR2 (germline): MDHEN, SYDVKM. The CDR3, as DNA: TGTGCCAGCAGTCCCTACTCCTACGAGCAGTACTTC. As protein: CASSPYSYEQYF.

This clonotype was seen a few times. This chain uses TRBV20-1 with TRBJ1-2, with unresolved D. This CDR3 comprises 12 residues. CDR1 and CDR2 (germline): DFQATT, SNEGSKA (reference sequence). Trimming took off 0 bases at V and 8 bases at J, with 10 bases between the two ends. CDR3 nucleotide sequence: TGCAGTGCTAGAGATCCGAGGTCGGGCTACACCTTC. Its protein product is CSARDPRSGYTF.

The chain is built from TRBV19 and TRBJ1-2, with TRBD1 matching 7 bases. The CDR3 is 12 residues long. From germline, CDR1 is LNHDA and CDR2 SQIVND (reference sequence). The trim removed 1 base at V and 8 bases at J, leaving 1 base unmatched. The DNA of the CDR3 is TGTGCCAGTAGTATAGGCAGGGGGGGCTACACCTTC. Translated: CASSIGRGGYTF.

The table lists this clonotype with a few counts. V is TRBV28 and J is TRBJ1-6; 7 bases align to TRBD1. After removal of 5 bases from V and 8 bases from J, the junction contained 12 bases not matched to a gene. The CDR3 has 16 amino acids. Per germline, CDR1 MDHEN and CDR2 SYDVKM. CDR3 sequence: CASSPIRQGMYSPLHF. In nucleotides, the CDR3 is TGTGCCAGCAGTCCAATCCGACAGGGAATGTATTCACCCCTCCACTTT.

V is TRBV29-1 and J is TRBJ1-6; D gene unclear. The CDR3 has 16 residues. V was shortened by 4 bases and J by 0 bases, with 13 bases between the two germline ends. Germline V CDR1 and CDR2: SQVTM, ANQGSEA. The DNA of the CDR3 is TGCAGCGTTGGAGACGGACGATACTCCTATAATTCACCCCTCCACTTT. It specifies CSVGDGRYSYNSPLHF.

The V and J genes are TRBV12-3 or TRBV12-4 and TRBJ2-1; 7 bases line up with TRBD1. V gave up 2 bases and J gave up 5 bases; unmatched junction bases: 3. This CDR3 has 14 amino acids. The CDR3 spells CASSLTGVHNEQFF. The CDR3 DNA reads as TGTGCCAGCAGTTTAACAGGGGTGCACAATGAGCAGTTCTTC.

V and J are TRBV27 and TRBJ2-7; D is possibly TRBD1 or TRBD2 (5 bases each). Trimming left V 0 bases short and J 2 bases short, with 8 bases between. The germline gives CDR1 MNHEY, CDR2 SMNVEV (reference sequence). CDR3 length: 14 amino acids. Here the CDR3 DNA reads TGTGCCAGCAGTTTATCCGGGGCCGCCTACGAGCAGTACTTC. Its translation is CASSLSGAAYEQYF.

This clonotype showed up just a few times. The rearrangement uses TRBV2 and TRBJ1-1; 10 bases are shared with TRBD1. The V gene's germline CDR1 is SNHLY and CDR2 FYNNEI. The CDR3 length is 15 residues. J lost 1 base, V lost 10 bases, and 9 bases had no gene match. The CDR3 DNA follows: TGTGCCACCGGACAGGGGGTTAGTGGGAACACTGAAGCTTTCTTT. It encodes CATGQGVSGNTEAFF.

A remark on this clonotype: This may come from a read error, since a much larger clone is one base off. J is TRBJ2-7 and V is TRBV2, with 10 bases identical to TRBD2. CDR1 and CDR2 (germline): SNHLY, FYNNEI. This CDR3 has 13 residues. CDR3 residues: CANSGGLDYEQHF. The CDR3 region has the DNA TGTGCCAATAGCGGGGGGCTAGACTACGAGCAGCACTTC. Filled out from reference TRBV2 and TRBJ2-7, the complete variable domain reads EPEVTQTPSHQVTQMGQEVILRCVPISNHLYFYWYRQILGQKVEFLVSFYNNEISEKSEIFDDQFSVERPDGSNFTLKIRSTKLEDSAMYFCANSGGLDYEQHFGPGTRLTVT.

This chain connects TRBV25-1 to TRBJ1-1; TRBD1 matches at 8 bases. Trimming cost V 5 bases and J 4 bases; bases outside gene matches: 9. This CDR3 spans 15 amino acids. CDR1 is MGHDK, CDR2 SYGVNS, per germline. The CDR3 sequence: CASSSGGAYGTEAFF. CDR3 coding DNA: TGTGCCAGCAGTTCAGGGGGCGCGTATGGCACTGAAGCTTTCTTT. Filled out from reference TRBV25-1 and TRBJ1-1, the complete variable domain reads EADIYQTPRYLVIGTGKKITLECSQTMGHDKMYWYQQDPGMELHLIHYSYGVNSTEKGDLSSESTVSRIRTEHFPLTLESARPSHTSQYLCASSSGGAYGTEAFFGQGTRLTVV.